Listed below are T cell receptor beta chains from one sample, sequenced in a study of blood T cell repertoires in COVID-19. Some clones are missing from TCRdb's copy, which holds only in-frame ones; the method was immunoSEQ multiplex PCR. Of about 210,000 clones in the sample, roughly 85% were seen once. Sequencing was performed on peripheral blood. These receptors originate from a woman aged 70 to 79 with COVID-19, enrolled during active disease. Both conserved end residues are part of each CDR3. A D gene is named only where the DNA matches it firmly. Expanded clones are given a class, and other clones once, few, many or no size at all.

d_gene	abundance	v_gene	j_gene	CDR3nt	CDR3aa
TRBD1	NA	TRBV11-3	TRBJ2-3	TGTGCCAGCAGCCAAGGGGACAGGAGCACAGATACGCAGTATTTT	CASSQGDRSTDTQYF
TRBD2	NA	TRBV5-5	TRBJ2-7	TGTGCCAGCAACAGACTAGCGGGTACTTACGAGCAGTACTTC	CASNRLAGTYEQYF
TRBD1	NA	TRBV7-2	TRBJ1-2	TGTGCCAGCAGCTCAACCGGGACAGGGATCTATGGCTACACCTTC	CASSSTGTGIYGYTF
TRBD1	once	TRBV9	TRBJ1-2	TGTGCCAGCAGCGCAGGGACAGGGGACGGCTATGGCTACACCTTC	CASSAGTGDGYGYTF
NA	NA	TRBV16	TRBJ1-1	TGTGCCAGCAGCCAATTGGGGCAGGGCTTCACTGAAGCTTTCTTT	CASSQLGQGFTEAFF
NA	NA	TRBV29-1	TRBJ2-3	TGCAGCCCAAAGCCGGGAGGCACAGATACGCAGTATTTT	CSPKPGGTDTQYF
TRBD1	NA	TRBV5-1	TRBJ1-1	TGCGCCAGCAGCGCCGGGTTGACAGGGGCTGAAGCTTTCTTT	CASSAGLTGAEAFF
TRBD2	NA	TRBV7-2	TRBJ2-7	TGTGCCAGCACCGAGGCGGCGGGAGGGTTTTACGAGCAGTACTTC	CASTEAAGGFYEQYF
TRBD1	NA	TRBV4-2	TRBJ1-6	TGTGCCAGCAGCCAAGAATGGCGGGACAGGGGGCGTTCACCCCTCCACTTT	CASSQEWRDRGRSPLHF
NA	NA	TRBV7-9	TRBJ1-1	TGTGCCAGCAGCCGGAGCGGAAACATGAACACTGAAGCTTTCTTT	CASSRSGNMNTEAFF
TRBD1	few	TRBV5-6	TRBJ1-5	TGTGCCAGCAGCTTGGACAGGGGAATGAATCAGCCCCAGCATTTT	CASSLDRGMNQPQHF
NA	NA	TRBV4-1	TRBJ1-1	TGCGCCAGCAGCAGGGGGGAGGGGGTGAACACTGAAGCTTTCTTT	CASSRGEGVNTEAFF